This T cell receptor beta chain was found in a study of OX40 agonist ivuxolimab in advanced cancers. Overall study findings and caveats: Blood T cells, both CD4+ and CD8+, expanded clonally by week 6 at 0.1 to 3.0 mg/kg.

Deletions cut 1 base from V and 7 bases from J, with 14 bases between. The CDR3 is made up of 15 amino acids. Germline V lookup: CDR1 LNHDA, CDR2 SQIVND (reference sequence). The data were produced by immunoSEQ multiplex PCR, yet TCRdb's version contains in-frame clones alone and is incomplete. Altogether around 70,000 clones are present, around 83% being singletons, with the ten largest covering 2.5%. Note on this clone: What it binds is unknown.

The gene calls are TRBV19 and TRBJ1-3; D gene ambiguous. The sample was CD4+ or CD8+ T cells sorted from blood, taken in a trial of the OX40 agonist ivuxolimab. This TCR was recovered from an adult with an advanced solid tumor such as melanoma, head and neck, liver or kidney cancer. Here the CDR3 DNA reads TGTGCCAGTAGTATAGGGAAGGCCCCGGGGAACACCATATATTTT. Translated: CASSIGKAPGNTIYF.